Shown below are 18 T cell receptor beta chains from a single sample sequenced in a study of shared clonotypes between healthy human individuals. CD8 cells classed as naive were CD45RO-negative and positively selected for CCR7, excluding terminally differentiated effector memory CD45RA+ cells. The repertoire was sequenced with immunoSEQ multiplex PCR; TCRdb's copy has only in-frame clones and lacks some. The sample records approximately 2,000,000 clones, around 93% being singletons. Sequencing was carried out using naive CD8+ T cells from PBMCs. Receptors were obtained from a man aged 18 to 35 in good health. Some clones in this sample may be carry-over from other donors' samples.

CDR3 in DNA: TGTGCCAGCACCTTCAGCGGGGGGGGAGACGAGCAGTACTTC. Encoded protein: CASTFSGGGDEQYF. V is TRBV28 and J is TRBJ2-7, with 10 positions matching TRBD2. The CDR3 covers 14 residues. Unmatched junction bases numbered 8, after V lost 7 bases and J lost 5 bases. The V gene's germline CDR1 is MDHEN and CDR2 SYDVKM.

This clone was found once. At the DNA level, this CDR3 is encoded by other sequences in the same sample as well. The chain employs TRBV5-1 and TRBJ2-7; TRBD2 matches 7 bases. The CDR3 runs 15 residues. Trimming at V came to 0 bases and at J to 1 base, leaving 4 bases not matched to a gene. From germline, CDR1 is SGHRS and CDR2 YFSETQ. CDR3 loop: CASSLDPSGSYEQYF. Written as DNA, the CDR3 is TGCGCCAGCAGCTTGGATCCTAGCGGTTCCTACGAGCAGTACTTC.

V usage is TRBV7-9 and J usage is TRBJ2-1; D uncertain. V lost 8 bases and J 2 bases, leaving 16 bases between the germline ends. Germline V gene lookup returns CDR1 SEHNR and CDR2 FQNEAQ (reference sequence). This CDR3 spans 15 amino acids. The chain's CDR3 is CASSNGPGTYNEQFF. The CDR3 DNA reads TGTGCCAGCTCCAACGGACCGGGCACCTACAATGAGCAGTTCTTC.

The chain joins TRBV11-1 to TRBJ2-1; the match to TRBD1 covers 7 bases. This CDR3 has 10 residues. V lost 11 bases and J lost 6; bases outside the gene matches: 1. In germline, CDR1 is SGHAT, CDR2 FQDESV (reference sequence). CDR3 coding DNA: TGTGCCTCAGGGGGCAATGAGCAGTTCTTC. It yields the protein CASGGNEQFF.

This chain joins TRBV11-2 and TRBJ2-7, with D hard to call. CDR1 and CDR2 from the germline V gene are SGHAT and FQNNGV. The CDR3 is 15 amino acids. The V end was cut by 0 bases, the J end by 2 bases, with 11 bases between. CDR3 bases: TGTGCCAGCAGCTTAGAGGTGGGTCCCGCCTACGAGCAGTACTTC. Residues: CASSLEVGPAYEQYF.

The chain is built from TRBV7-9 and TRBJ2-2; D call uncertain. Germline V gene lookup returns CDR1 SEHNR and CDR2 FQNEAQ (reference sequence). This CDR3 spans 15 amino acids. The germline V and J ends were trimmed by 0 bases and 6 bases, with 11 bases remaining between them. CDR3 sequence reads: CASSLARRSPGELFF. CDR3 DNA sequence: TGTGCCAGCAGCTTAGCGAGAAGGTCTCCCGGGGAGCTGTTTTTT.

In nucleotides, the CDR3 is TGTGCCAGTAGTCGGGTCAGGCACGACTCTGGAAACACCATATATTTT. This gives the protein CASSRVRHDSGNTIYF. V usage is TRBV19 and J usage is TRBJ1-3; D is undetermined. The CDR3 length is 16 residues. Germline V gene sequence: CDR1 LNHDA, CDR2 SQIVND (reference sequence). Trimming shortened V by 5 bases and J by 0 bases, and 14 bases separated the two germline ends. Supplemented by reference TRBV19 and TRBJ1-3, the full variable domain reads DGGITQSPKYLFRKEGQNVTLSCEQNLNHDAMYWYRQDPGQGLRLIYYSQIVNDFQKGDIAEGYSVSREKKESFPLTVTSAQKNPTAFYLCASSRVRHDSGNTIYFGEGSWLTVV.

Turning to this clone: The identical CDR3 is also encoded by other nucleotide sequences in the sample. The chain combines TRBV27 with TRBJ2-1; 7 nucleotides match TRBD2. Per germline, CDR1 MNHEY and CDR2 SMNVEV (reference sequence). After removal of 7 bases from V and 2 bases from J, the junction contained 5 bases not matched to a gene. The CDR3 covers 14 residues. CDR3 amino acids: CASNLGGAYNEQFF. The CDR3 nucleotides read TGTGCCAGCAACCTGGGAGGGGCCTACAATGAGCAGTTCTTC.

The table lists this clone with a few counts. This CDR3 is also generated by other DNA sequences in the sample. The CDR3 region is CSVPMNTEAFF. As DNA, the CDR3 is TGCAGCGTGCCGATGAACACTGAAGCTTTCTTT. This chain joins TRBV29-1 and TRBJ1-1, with D unclear. This CDR3 comprises 11 residues. V dropped 6 bases and J dropped 0 bases, with 5 bases sitting between them. From germline, CDR1 is SQVTM and CDR2 ANQGSEA. Full variable domain (missing parts from reference TRBV29-1 and TRBJ1-1): SAVISQKPSRDICQRGTSLTIQCQVDSQVTMMFWYRQQPGQSLTLIATANQGSEATYESGFVIDKFPISRPNLTFSTLTVSNMSPEDSSIYLCSVPMNTEAFFGQGTRLTVV.

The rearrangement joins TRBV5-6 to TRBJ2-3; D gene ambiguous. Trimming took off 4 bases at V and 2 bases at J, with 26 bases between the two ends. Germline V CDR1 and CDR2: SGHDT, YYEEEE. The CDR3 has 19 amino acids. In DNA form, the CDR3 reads TGTGCCAGCAGCCCAAAGAAGGACGCCCTCGTTGCCCACACAGATACGCAGTATTTT. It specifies CASSPKKDALVAHTDTQYF.

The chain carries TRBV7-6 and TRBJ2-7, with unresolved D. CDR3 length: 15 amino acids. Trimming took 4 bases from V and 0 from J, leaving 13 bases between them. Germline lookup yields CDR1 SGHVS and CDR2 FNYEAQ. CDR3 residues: CASSSGRPGSYEQYF. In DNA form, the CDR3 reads TGTGCCAGCAGCTCAGGACGGCCTGGCTCCTACGAGCAGTACTTC.

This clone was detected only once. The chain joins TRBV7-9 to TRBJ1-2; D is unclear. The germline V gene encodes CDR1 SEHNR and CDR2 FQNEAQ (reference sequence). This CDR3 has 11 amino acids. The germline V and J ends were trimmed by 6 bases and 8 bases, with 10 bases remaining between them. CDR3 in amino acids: CASRLSGGYTF. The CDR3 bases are TGTGCCAGCAGGTTGTCAGGCGGCTACACCTTC. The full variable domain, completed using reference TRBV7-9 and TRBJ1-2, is DTGVSQNPRHKITKRGQNVTFRCDPISEHNRLYWYRQTLGQGPEFLTYFQNEAQLEKSRLLSDRFSAERPKGSFSTLEIQRTEQGDSAMYLCASRLSGGYTFGSGTRLTVV.

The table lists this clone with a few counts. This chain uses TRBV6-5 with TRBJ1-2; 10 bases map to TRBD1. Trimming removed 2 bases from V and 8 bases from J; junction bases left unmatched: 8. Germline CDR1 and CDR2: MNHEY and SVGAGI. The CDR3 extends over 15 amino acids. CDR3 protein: CASSYGTGTGVGYTF. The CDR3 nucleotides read TGTGCCAGCAGTTACGGTACCGGGACAGGGGTCGGCTACACCTTC.

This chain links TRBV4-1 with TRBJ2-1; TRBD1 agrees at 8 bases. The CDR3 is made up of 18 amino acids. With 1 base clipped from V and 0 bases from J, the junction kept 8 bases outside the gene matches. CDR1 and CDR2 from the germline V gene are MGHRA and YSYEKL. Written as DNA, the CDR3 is TGCGCCAGCAGCCAAGGGGACAGGTTGGGGAGCTCCTACAATGAGCAGTTCTTC. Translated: CASSQGDRLGSSYNEQFF.

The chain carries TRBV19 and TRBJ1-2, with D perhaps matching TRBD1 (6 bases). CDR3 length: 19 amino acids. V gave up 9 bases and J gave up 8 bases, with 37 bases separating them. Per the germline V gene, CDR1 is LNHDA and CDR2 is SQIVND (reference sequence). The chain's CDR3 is CASRARRRTVGGSIGGYTF. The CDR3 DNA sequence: TGTGCCAGCAGGGCCAGGAGGAGGACAGTGGGGGGTAGCATAGGCGGCTACACCTTC.

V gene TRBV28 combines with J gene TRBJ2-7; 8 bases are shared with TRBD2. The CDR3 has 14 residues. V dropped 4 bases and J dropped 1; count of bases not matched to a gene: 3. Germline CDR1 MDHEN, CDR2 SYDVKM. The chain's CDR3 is CASSWRGRSYEQYF. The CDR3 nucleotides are TGTGCCAGCAGTTGGCGCGGGAGGTCCTACGAGCAGTACTTC.

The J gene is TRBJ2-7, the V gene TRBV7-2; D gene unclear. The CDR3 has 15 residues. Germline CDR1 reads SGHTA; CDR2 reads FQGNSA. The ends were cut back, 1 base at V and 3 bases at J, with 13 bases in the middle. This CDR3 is CASSLGADNYYEQYF. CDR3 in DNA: TGTGCCAGCAGCTTAGGGGCGGATAACTACTACGAGCAGTACTTC.

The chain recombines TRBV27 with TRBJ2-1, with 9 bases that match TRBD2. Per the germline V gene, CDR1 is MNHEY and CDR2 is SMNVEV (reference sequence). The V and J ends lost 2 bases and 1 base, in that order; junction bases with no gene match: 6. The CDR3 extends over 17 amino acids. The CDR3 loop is CASSLMASGTSYNEQFF. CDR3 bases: TGTGCCAGCAGTTTAATGGCTAGCGGGACTTCCTACAATGAGCAGTTCTTC.